This section outlines one TCR beta chain sequence together with its context. Per germline, CDR1 SNHLY and CDR2 FYNNEI. The CDR3 has 14 amino acids. Trimming left V 9 bases short and J 8 bases short, with 22 bases between. Using immunoSEQ multiplex PCR, the repertoire was profiled, and TCRdb retains in-frame clones only, with some absent. Altogether fewer than 35,000 clones are present, just over 90% being singletons, with the ten largest covering under 60%. The data were taken from a study of T cell responses to AZD1222 COVID-19 vaccine. This chain joins TRBV2 and TRBJ1-2; D possibly corresponds to TRBD1 (6 bases). This clonotype originated in an adult in good health. Specimen: peripheral blood, collected on day 0 of AZD1222 vaccination. The DNA of the CDR3 is TGTGCCAGTAGCCCTGGGGGGCGCGGTCCCGGCTACACCTTC. Translating gives CASSPGGRGPGYTF.